At least ten counts were recorded for the clone carrying this TCR beta chain. Its antigen is still unknown. Uncontrolled infections, other autoimmune diseases, pregnancy or lactation led to exclusion of patients. The data are from a study of T cells in Graves' hyperthyroidism and ophthalmopathy. Study background: Peripheral blood was collected at initial diagnosis, before any treatment. Points from the study as a whole: Before onset, by a median of around 6.4 months, the model predicted ophthalmopathy. In the blood, most expanded thyroid clonotypes above 0.001 appeared as well.

RNA transcripts served as the template for amplifying TCR beta CDR3 regions. Researchers ran a first-round RT-PCR on the TCR CDR3 using the HTBI primer set. MiXCR, applied by TCRdb to the multiplex PCR reads, yields one record per CDR3 protein. The repertoire holds fewer than 550,000 distinct CDR3 sequences, with around 22% as singletons. The CDR3 sequence is 17 residues long. Germline values: CDR1 MGHRA, CDR2 YSYEKL. V trimming: 3 bases; J trimming: 0 bases; junction bases outside the gene matches: 8. The receptor was derived from a woman aged 25 to 39 with Graves' ophthalmopathy. V and J are TRBV4-1 and TRBJ1-1; TRBD1 matches 9 bases. Specimen: blood. The DNA of the CDR3 is TGCGCCAGCAGCCACAAACTCAGGGACAGGGTGAACACTGAAGCTTTCTTT. Translation: CASSHKLRDRVNTEAFF.